Detailed here is one TCR beta chain. In the study's own analysis: By means of reference gene primer amplification, nucleated cell counts were estimated. Generated by immunoSEQ multiplex PCR, the TCRdb table keeps only in-frame clones and is missing some. V and J calls and clone size are as listed in that table; D and trimming were resolved from the DNA. The sample contains around 160,000 clones, around 92% of which appear only once. This entry belongs to a study of blood T cell repertoires in COVID-19. Study context: Spain, Italy and the United States supplied samples that represented acute and convalescent COVID-19. The cDNA or gDNA used as material had been derived from T cells, B-cell-depleted T cells, or PBMCs.

This receptor was taken from a man aged 60-69 years with acute or convalescent COVID-19. Sample: peripheral blood.

The CDR3 region is CASSSGFNQPQHF. CDR3 DNA sequence: TGTGCCAGCAGTTCAGGGTTCAATCAGCCCCAGCATTTT. The chain carries TRBV27 and TRBJ1-5, with D perhaps matching TRBD1 (5 bases). CDR1 and CDR2 from the germline V gene are MNHEY and SMNVEV (reference sequence). CDR3 length: 13 residues. Deletions cut 4 bases from V and 3 bases from J, with 7 bases between.